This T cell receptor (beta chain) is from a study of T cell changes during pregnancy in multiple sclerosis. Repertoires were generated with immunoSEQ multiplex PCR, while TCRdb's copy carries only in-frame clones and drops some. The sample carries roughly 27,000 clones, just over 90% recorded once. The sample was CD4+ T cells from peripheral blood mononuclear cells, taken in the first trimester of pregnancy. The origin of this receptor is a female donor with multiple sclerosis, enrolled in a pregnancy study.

The CDR3 is CASSSPGDTQYF. The CDR3, as DNA: TGTGCCAGCAGCTCCCCGGGGGATACGCAGTATTTT. This chain connects TRBV7-3 to TRBJ2-3, with D perhaps matching TRBD2 (5 bases). V dropped 4 bases and J dropped 6 bases, with 8 bases sitting between them. Germline lookup yields CDR1 SGHTA and CDR2 FQGTGA. This CDR3 comprises 12 residues.